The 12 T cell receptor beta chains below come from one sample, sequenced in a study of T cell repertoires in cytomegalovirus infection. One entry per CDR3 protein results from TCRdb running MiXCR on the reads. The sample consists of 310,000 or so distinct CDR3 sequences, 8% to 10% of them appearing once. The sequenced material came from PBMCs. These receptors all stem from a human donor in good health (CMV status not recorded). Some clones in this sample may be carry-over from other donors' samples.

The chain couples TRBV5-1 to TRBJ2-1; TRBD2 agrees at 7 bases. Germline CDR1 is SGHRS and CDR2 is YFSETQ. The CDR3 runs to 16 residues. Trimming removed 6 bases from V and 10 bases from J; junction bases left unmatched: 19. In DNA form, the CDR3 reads TGCGCCAGCACCCCGGGGGGAGACCGCCCTCGCCTCGAGCAGTTCTTC. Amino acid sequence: CASTPGGDRPRLEQFF.

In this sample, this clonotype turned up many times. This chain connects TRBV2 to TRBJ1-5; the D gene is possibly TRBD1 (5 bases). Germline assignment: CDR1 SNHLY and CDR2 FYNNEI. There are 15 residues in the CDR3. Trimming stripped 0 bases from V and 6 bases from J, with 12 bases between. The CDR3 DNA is TGTGCCAGCAGTGAAGCGCTCAGGGTCACTCAGCCCCAGCATTTT. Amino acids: CASSEALRVTQPQHF.

The CDR3 DNA is TGTGCCAGTAGCCCCCGGGACAGAATTAATCAGCCCCAGCATTTT. It specifies CASSPRDRINQPQHF. The chain uses TRBV19 and TRBJ1-5; 7 bases line up with TRBD1. The CDR3 runs 15 residues. Germline CDR1 LNHDA, CDR2 SQIVND (reference sequence). V dropped 6 bases and J dropped 4; count of bases not matched to a gene: 9.

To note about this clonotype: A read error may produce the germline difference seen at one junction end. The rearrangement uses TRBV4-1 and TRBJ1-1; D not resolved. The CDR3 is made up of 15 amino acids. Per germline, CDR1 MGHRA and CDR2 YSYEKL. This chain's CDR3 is CASSQDPGLNTKAFF. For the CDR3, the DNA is TGCGCCAGCAGCCAAGACCCCGGGTTGAACACTAAAGCTTTCTTT.

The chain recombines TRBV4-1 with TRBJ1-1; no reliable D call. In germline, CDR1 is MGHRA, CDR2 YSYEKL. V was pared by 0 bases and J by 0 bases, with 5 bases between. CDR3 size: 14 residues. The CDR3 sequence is CASSQDAMNTEAFF. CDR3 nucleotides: TGCGCCAGCAGCCAAGACGCAATGAACACTGAAGCTTTCTTT.

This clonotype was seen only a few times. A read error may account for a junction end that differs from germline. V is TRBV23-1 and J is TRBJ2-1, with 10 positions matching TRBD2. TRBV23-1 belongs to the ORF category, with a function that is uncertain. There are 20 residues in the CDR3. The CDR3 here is CANSPRRGLACLSSYNEQFF. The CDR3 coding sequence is TGCGCCAACAGTCCGCGTCGGGGACTAGCGTGCCTTAGCTCCTACAATGAGCAGTTCTTC.

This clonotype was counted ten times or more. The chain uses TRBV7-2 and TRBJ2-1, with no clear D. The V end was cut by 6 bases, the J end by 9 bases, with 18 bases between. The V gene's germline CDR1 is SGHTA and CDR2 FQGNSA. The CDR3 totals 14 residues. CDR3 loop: CASSPGPALGEQFF. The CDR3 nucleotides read TGTGCCAGCAGTCCCGGGCCTGCACTGGGTGAGCAGTTCTTC.

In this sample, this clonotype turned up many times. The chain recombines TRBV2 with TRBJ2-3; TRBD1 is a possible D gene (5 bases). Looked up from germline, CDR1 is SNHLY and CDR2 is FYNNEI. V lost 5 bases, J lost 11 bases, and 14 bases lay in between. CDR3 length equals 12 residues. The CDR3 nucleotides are TGTGCCAGCAGTACTCAGGGTGGTTTGCAGTATTTT. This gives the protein CASSTQGGLQYF. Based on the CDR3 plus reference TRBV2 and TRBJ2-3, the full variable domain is EPEVTQTPSHQVTQMGQEVILRCVPISNHLYFYWYRQILGQKVEFLVSFYNNEISEKSEIFDDQFSVERPDGSNFTLKIRSTKLEDSAMYFCASSTQGGLQYFGPGTRLTVL.

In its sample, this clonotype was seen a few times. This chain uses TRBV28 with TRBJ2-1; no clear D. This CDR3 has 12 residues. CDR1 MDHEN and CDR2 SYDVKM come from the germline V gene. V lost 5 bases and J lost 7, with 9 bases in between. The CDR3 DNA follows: TGTGCCAGCAGTGAGAGCTGGAATGAGCAGTTCTTC. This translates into CASSESWNEQFF.

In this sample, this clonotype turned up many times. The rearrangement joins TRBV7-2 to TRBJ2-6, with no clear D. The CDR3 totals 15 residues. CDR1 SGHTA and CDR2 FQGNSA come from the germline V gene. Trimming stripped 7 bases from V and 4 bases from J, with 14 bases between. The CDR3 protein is CASTQQSPGANVLTF. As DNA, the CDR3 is TGTGCCAGCACCCAACAGTCCCCCGGGGCCAACGTCCTGACTTTC.

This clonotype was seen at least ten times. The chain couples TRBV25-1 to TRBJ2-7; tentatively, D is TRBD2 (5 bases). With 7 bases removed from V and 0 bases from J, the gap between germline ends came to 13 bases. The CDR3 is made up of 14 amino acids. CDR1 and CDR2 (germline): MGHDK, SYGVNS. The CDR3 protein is CASIRGQSSYEQYV. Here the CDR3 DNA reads TGTGCCAGCATCAGAGGGCAGAGCTCCTACGAGCAGTACGTC.

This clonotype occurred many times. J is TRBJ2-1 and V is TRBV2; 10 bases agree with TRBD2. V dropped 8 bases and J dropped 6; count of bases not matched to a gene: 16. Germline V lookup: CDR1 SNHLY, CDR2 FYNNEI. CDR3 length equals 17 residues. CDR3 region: CASAPRGAGGQGNEQFF. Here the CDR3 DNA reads TGTGCCAGCGCCCCTCGTGGAGCGGGGGGGCAAGGCAATGAGCAGTTCTTC.